This T cell receptor beta chain was captured in a study of T cell responses to AZD1222 COVID-19 vaccine. The V gene lost 1 base and the J gene lost 0 bases, with 4 bases spanning the gap. The germline gives CDR1 SGHTA, CDR2 FQGNSA. There are 14 residues in the CDR3. Sequenced by immunoSEQ multiplex PCR; TCRdb stores in-frame clones only, minus some. The repertoire includes roughly 93,000 clones, around 90% of them detected once, and 20% to 30% sits in the top ten. General study findings and limits: CD4 TCRs linked to vaccination spanned spike, dominating at 160-218 and 743-854. Donor demographics were predominantly white British with a female majority; clonal diversity may be underestimated. Reports say nearly half of spike-specific TCRs go after unmutated variant regions.

Concerning this clone: Its antigen is as yet unknown.

The clonotype was recovered from an adult in good health. This chain uses TRBV7-2 with TRBJ1-5; D is unresolved. The source was peripheral blood, collected on day 0 of AZD1222 vaccination. The CDR3 region is CASSLDLSNQPQHF. The CDR3 DNA is TGTGCCAGCAGCTTAGACCTTAGCAATCAGCCCCAGCATTTT.